The rows below give T cell receptor beta chains drawn from one sample of a study of response to subunit inactivated influenza vaccine. TCRdb reprocessed the RT-PCR reads via MiXCR and lists one record per CDR3 protein. The table has a few hundred thousand distinct CDR3 sequences, around 10% seen once. A further study also used this sample, focusing on T cells expressing NK-cell markers.

The sample consisted of PBMCs from blood, taken on the day of vaccination. These receptor sequences come from a man between 50 and 59 years old who received an inactivated influenza vaccine. The conserved cysteine and the conserved F or W are not part of the CDR3 here.

V gene: TRBV7-9
CDR3 protein: ASSSPRDRRSNQPQH

V gene: TRBV24-1
CDR3 protein: ATGDGSTGELF

V gene: TRBV18
CDR3 protein: ASSPSLAGVSGANVLT

V gene: TRBV27
CDR3 protein: ASSPLRGNTEAF

V gene: TRBV4-2
CDR3 protein: AMSPGLLCEQY

V gene: TRBV5-1
CDR3 protein: ASSWGLARDNEQF

V gene: TRBV6-2/TRBV6-3
CDR3 protein: ASSYSMGLSNQPQH

V gene: TRBV5-4
CDR3 protein: ASSAESPDTQY

V gene: TRBV15
CDR3 protein: ATSSLKIFSSYNEQF

V gene: TRBV5-6
CDR3 protein: ASSLGPEAF

V gene: TRBV20-1
CDR3 protein: SALRGQETQY

V gene: TRBV5-1
CDR3 protein: ASSPSQGGTGELF

V gene: TRBV6-2/TRBV6-3
CDR3 protein: ASLLMAASGTDTQY

V gene: TRBV20-1
CDR3 protein: SAQKGGKQF

V gene: TRBV5-1
CDR3 protein: ASSLVLQGPSDTQY

V gene: TRBV3-1
CDR3 protein: ASSQPRSIPGDAYYNEQF

V gene: TRBV5-6
CDR3 protein: ASSLVLAGVHQETQY

V gene: TRBV12-3/TRBV12-4
CDR3 protein: ASSQRLWGRGTGELF

V gene: TRBV12-3/TRBV12-4
CDR3 protein: ASTPLSGGAYEQY

V gene: TRBV20-1
CDR3 protein: SALRSLVRGGNTEAF

V gene: TRBV12-3/TRBV12-4
CDR3 protein: ASSPRTSVSYEQY

V gene: TRBV25-1
CDR3 protein: ASSDSNTVEAF

V gene: TRBV12-3/TRBV12-4
CDR3 protein: ASIMDRGRGEQF

V gene: TRBV5-1
CDR3 protein: ASSLAVGDEYNSPLH

V gene: TRBV3-1
CDR3 protein: ASSQTSAGELF

V gene: TRBV12-3/TRBV12-4
CDR3 protein: ASSLGQLLT

V gene: TRBV29-1
CDR3 protein: SVGGINEKLF

V gene: TRBV15
CDR3 protein: ATSSLTHSYEQY

V gene: TRBV7-8
CDR3 protein: ASSLRAGKTQY

V gene: TRBV7-8
CDR3 protein: ASSAGQVQF

V gene: TRBV4-2
CDR3 protein: ASSWNNRGENTIY

V gene: TRBV5-1
CDR3 protein: ASSPGTGQQPLH

V gene: TRBV9
CDR3 protein: ASSVGADLAKNIQY

V gene: TRBV5-1
CDR3 protein: ASSLAAGGTYEQY

V gene: TRBV6-1
CDR3 protein: ASSHVIGVGTSTDTQY

V gene: TRBV7-2
CDR3 protein: ASSFRLTGGGEKLF

V gene: TRBV18
CDR3 protein: ASSPRGDYGYT

V gene: TRBV18
CDR3 protein: ASSPGSQSYEQY

V gene: TRBV15
CDR3 protein: ATRGDTSEKLF

V gene: TRBV10-3
CDR3 protein: AISLAYGGENTGELF

V gene: TRBV29-1
CDR3 protein: SVPGQGQETQY

V gene: TRBV5-1
CDR3 protein: ASSLDATNEKLF

V gene: TRBV27
CDR3 protein: ASSRWLAGKDNEQF

V gene: TRBV10-3
CDR3 protein: AISEPYTEQF

V gene: TRBV11-3
CDR3 protein: ASSTRDRGPDEQF

V gene: TRBV4-1
CDR3 protein: ASSQDSEKLF

V gene: TRBV20-1
CDR3 protein: SARDWGQARYNEQF

V gene: TRBV6-2/TRBV6-3
CDR3 protein: ASSPDRLWYDNEQF